The rows below give T cell receptor beta chains drawn from one sample of a study of cytomegalovirus exposure and HLA in healthy donors. Here immunoSEQ multiplex PCR was the method, and the copy in TCRdb shows in-frame clones only, minus some. The data contain around 170,000 clones, 85% of them singletons. The sequencing sample was made of PBMCs. The receptors shown here come from a man between 18 and 29 years old in good health and CMV-seropositive. CDR3s include the opening cysteine and the closing phenylalanine or tryptophan. The D gene is left open where the match is weak. Size is omitted from some rows. Given values are once, few, many or a class for expanded clones.

TRBJ1-1	TRBV7-3	once	-	CASRPNAGSPNTEAFF	TGTGCCAGCAGACCCAACGCAGGCAGTCCGAACACTGAAGCTTTCTTT
TRBJ1-1	TRBV7-2	-	-	CASSYMGGYTEAFF	TGTGCCAGCAGCTATATGGGGGGGTACACTGAAGCTTTCTTT
TRBJ1-2	TRBV18	-	-	CASSPPGRGISYTF	TGTGCCAGCTCACCTCCGGGACGGGGGATAAGCTACACCTTC
TRBJ2-1	TRBV7-9	-	-	CASSLGVGKEGDEQFF	TGTGCCAGCAGCTTGGGGGTAGGAAAGGAGGGAGATGAGCAGTTCTTC
TRBJ2-3	TRBV5-1	-	TRBD2	CASSPTSGPSDTQYF	TGCGCCAGCAGCCCGACTAGCGGGCCATCAGATACGCAGTATTTT
TRBJ1-5	TRBV7-2	-	-	CASSRAYSNQPQHF	TGTGCCAGCAGCCGAGCTTATAGCAATCAGCCCCAGCATTTT
TRBJ2-7	TRBV27	-	TRBD1	CASSLKGQGTYEQYF	TGTGCCAGCAGTTTGAAGGGACAGGGAACCTACGAGCAGTACTTC
TRBJ2-7	TRBV5-8	-	TRBD1	CASSLPLRGRGYEQYF	TGTGCCAGCAGCTTGCCGCTCAGGGGGCGAGGCTACGAGCAGTACTTC
TRBJ1-1	TRBV5-4	-	-	CASRLEQGFEAFF	TGTGCCAGCAGACTCGAACAGGGTTTCGAAGCTTTCTTT
TRBJ2-5	TRBV5-1	-	-	CASSLAMDSRSQETQYF	TGCGCCAGCAGCTTGGCCATGGACAGTAGGTCCCAAGAGACCCAGTACTTC
TRBJ1-1	TRBV28	-	TRBD1	CASTLQGAGTEAFF	TGTGCCAGCACCCTACAGGGGGCGGGTACTGAAGCTTTCTTT
TRBJ1-2	TRBV9	-	-	CASSVHETQPGGYTF	TGTGCCAGCAGCGTACATGAGACGCAACCGGGTGGCTACACCTTC
TRBJ1-4	TRBV11-2	-	-	CASSERIWQVDEKLFF	TGTGCCAGCAGCGAACGGATTTGGCAGGTTGATGAAAAACTGTTTTTT
TRBJ1-2	TRBV14	-	TRBD1	CASSFRTGYMGYTF	TGTGCCAGCAGCTTTCGGACAGGATACATGGGCTACACCTTC
TRBJ2-1	TRBV11-1	-	TRBD2	CASSPMRVAGSNEQFF	TGTGCCAGCAGCCCCATGAGGGTAGCGGGAAGCAATGAGCAGTTCTTC
TRBJ2-1	TRBV4-1	-	-	CASSQDDEQFF	TGCGCCAGCAGCCAAGACGATGAGCAGTTCTTC
TRBJ2-3	TRBV7-6	-	-	CASSFTPWGLADTQYF	TGTGCCAGCAGCTTCACTCCTTGGGGGCTTGCAGATACGCAGTATTTT
TRBJ1-1	TRBV27	-	TRBD1	CASSLGTGTFEAFF	TGTGCCAGCAGTTTAGGGACAGGGACTTTTGAAGCTTTCTTT
TRBJ2-7	TRBV19	-	-	CASSVQDPYEQYF	TGTGCCAGTAGTGTTCAGGATCCCTACGAGCAGTACTTC
TRBJ2-7	TRBV6-6	few	-	CASSYSSEQYF	TGTGCCAGCAGTTACAGTAGCGAGCAGTACTTC
TRBJ2-3	TRBV4-1	-	-	CASSQDSGDSAPGDTQYF	TGCGCCAGCAGCCAGGACTCGGGGGACAGCGCCCCGGGGGATACGCAGTATTTT
TRBJ2-7	TRBV27	-	TRBD2	CASSLASGRAWVVNEQYF	TGTGCCAGCAGTTTAGCTAGCGGGAGGGCCTGGGTCGTCAACGAGCAGTACTTC
TRBJ1-5	TRBV6-1	-	-	CASSERGNQPQHF	TGTGCCAGCAGTGAACGGGGCAATCAGCCCCAGCATTTT
TRBJ2-6	TRBV5-1	-	-	CASSRSTTSSGANVLTF	TGCGCCAGCAGCCGTTCGACAACCAGCTCTGGGGCCAACGTCCTGACTTTC
TRBJ1-2	TRBV28	once	-	CASSTSGGRPSMDGYTF	TGTGCCAGCAGCACCTCCGGGGGAAGGCCTTCTATGGATGGCTACACCTTC
TRBJ2-1	TRBV28	-	-	CASSFPALNEQFF	TGTGCCAGCAGTTTCCCCGCGCTCAATGAGCAGTTCTTC
TRBJ2-2	TRBV6-6	-	-	CATVQHTGELFF	TGTGCCACGGTACAGCACACCGGGGAGCTGTTTTTT
TRBJ1-5	TRBV5-4	-	TRBD1	CASSLAGQGKRDQPQHF	TGTGCCAGCAGCTTGGCGGGACAGGGGAAGAGGGATCAGCCCCAGCATTTT
TRBJ2-2	TRBV27	-	TRBD2	CASSSGVAGITGELFF	TGTGCCAGCAGTTCCGGGGTAGCGGGGATAACCGGGGAGCTGTTTTTT
TRBJ2-5	TRBV9	-	TRBD1	CASSVVSRGPEETQYF	TGTGCCAGCAGCGTAGTTAGTAGGGGGCCTGAAGAGACCCAGTACTTC
TRBJ2-1	TRBV7-9	-	-	CASSQTGGITEQFF	TGTGCCAGCAGCCAGACCGGGGGTATAACTGAGCAGTTCTTC
TRBJ2-1	TRBV7-3	-	TRBD1	CASSSATGWANEQFF	TGTGCCAGCAGCTCCGCGACAGGGTGGGCGAATGAGCAGTTCTTC
TRBJ2-7	TRBV28	-	TRBD1	CASSSQHRGRYEQYF	TGTGCCAGCAGTTCACAACACAGGGGAAGGTACGAGCAGTACTTC
TRBJ1-2	TRBV4-1	once	-	CASSQVPGRQDGYTF	TGCGCCAGCAGCCAAGTCCCAGGCAGGCAGGATGGCTACACCTTC
TRBJ2-3	TRBV7-9	once	-	CASSLVQARADTQYF	TGTGCCAGCAGCTTAGTCCAGGCTCGCGCAGATACGCAGTATTTT
TRBJ2-7	TRBV18	-	-	CASSPNTAVDSYEQYF	TGTGCCAGCTCACCAAATACAGCGGTGGATTCCTACGAGCAGTACTTC
TRBJ1-3	TRBV28	-	TRBD1	CASSSGDRVSGNTIYF	TGTGCCAGCAGCTCCGGGGACAGGGTCTCTGGAAACACCATATATTTT
TRBJ2-7	TRBV28	-	-	CASSLWDNSYEQYF	TGTGCCAGCAGTTTATGGGACAACTCCTACGAGCAGTACTTC
TRBJ2-6	TRBV5-1	-	-	CASSPGGSGANVLTF	TGCGCCAGCAGCCCCGGTGGCTCTGGGGCCAACGTCCTGACTTTC
TRBJ1-5	TRBV5-6	-	TRBD1	CASSLQGANQPQHF	TGTGCCAGCAGCTTGCAGGGGGCTAATCAGCCCCAGCATTTT
TRBJ2-1	TRBV28	-	-	CASSLSGKSYNEQFF	TGTGCCAGCAGTTTATCAGGGAAATCCTACAATGAGCAGTTCTTC
TRBJ1-4	TRBV5-1	-	TRBD1	CASSPGQGSEKLFF	TGCGCCAGCAGCCCCGGACAGGGGAGCGAAAAACTGTTTTTT